The clone carrying this T cell receptor beta chain was observed a single time. Antigen unknown. The data were taken from a study of shared clonotypes between healthy human individuals. Findings of the study overall: Across subsets, estimated richness was generally greater for naive than for memory populations.

Genomic DNA belonging to each subset was distributed in equal measure over several immunoSEQ plates. Using immunoSEQ multiplex PCR, the repertoire was profiled, and TCRdb retains in-frame clones only, with some absent. The profile covers nearly 750,000 clones, with roughly 72% appearing a single time and roughly 1.8% taken by the ten largest. The CDR3 is 13 amino acids. The germline gives CDR1 MGHRA, CDR2 YSYEKL. V was shortened by 1 base and J by 2 bases, with 6 bases between the two germline ends. The J gene is TRBJ2-7, the V gene TRBV4-1; D possibly corresponds to TRBD1 (5 bases). This receptor was taken from a woman in her 30s in good health. Sequences were obtained from memory CD4+ T cells sorted from blood. As to subset: CD45RA-negative fraction. The CDR3, as DNA: TGCGCCAGCAGCCAAGTGACAGCCTACGAGCAGTACTTC. Encoded protein: CASSQVTAYEQYF.